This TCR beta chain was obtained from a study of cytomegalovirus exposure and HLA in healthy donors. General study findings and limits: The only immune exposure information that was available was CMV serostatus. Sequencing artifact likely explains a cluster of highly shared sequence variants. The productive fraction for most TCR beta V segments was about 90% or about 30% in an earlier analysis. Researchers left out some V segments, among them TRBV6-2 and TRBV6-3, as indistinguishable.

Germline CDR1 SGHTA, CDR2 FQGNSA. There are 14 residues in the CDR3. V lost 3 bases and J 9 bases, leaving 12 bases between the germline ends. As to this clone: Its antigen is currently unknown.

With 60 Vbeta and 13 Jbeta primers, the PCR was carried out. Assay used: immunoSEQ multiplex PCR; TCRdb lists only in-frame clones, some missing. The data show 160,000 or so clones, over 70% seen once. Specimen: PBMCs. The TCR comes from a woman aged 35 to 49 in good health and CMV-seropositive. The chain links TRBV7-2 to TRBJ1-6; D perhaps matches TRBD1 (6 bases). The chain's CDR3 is CASSFGQGSSPLHF. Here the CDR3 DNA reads TGTGCCAGCAGCTTCGGCCAGGGGAGTTCACCCCTCCACTTT.